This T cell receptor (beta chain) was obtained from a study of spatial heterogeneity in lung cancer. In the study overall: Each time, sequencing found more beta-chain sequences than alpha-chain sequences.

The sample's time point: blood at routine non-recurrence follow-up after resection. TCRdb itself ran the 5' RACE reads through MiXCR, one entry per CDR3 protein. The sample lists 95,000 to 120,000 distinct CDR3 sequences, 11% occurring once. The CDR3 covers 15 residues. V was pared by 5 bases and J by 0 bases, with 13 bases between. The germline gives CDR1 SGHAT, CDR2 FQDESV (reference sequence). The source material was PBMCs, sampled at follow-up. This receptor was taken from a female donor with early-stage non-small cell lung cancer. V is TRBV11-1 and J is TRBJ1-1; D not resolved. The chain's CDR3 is CASSPRPTLNTEAFF. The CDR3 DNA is TGTGCCAGCAGCCCGAGGCCGACCCTGAACACTGAAGCTTTCTTT.